Listed below are T cell receptor beta chains from one sample, sequenced in a study of T cells in localized non-small cell lung cancer. TCRdb keeps only in-frame clones here, not all; method: immunoSEQ multiplex PCR. Altogether approximately 100,000 clones are present, under 95% being singletons, with the ten largest covering over 4%. This specimen was PBMCs, taken before any cancer treatment. These receptors came from a woman aged 40-69 years with stage II squamous cell lung carcinoma. The conserved cysteine and the conserved F or W are not part of the CDR3 here.

13	TRBV2	TRBJ1-4	ASSINRGLGEKLF
12	TRBV29-1	TRBJ2-1	SAGGTSIYNEQF
11	TRBV6-1	TRBJ1-1	ASSPQIRTEAF
13	TRBV5-4	TRBJ1-1	ASSLGLGQSTEAF
12	TRBV6-6	TRBJ1-5	ASSLPDRGQPQH
12	TRBV15	TRBJ1-2	ATSRDRRLYGYT
10	TRBV30	TRBJ1-2	AWSVRGYGYT
10	TRBV9	TRBJ1-3	ASGGLGNTIY
13	TRBV6-1	TRBJ2-2	ASSERQRGTGELF
11	TRBV4-1	TRBJ1-1	ASSQAQSTEAF
14	TRBV2	TRBJ2-3	ASSDRTGLSTDTQY
13	TRBV10-2	TRBJ2-6	ASSERAQGANVLT
12	TRBV6-1	TRBJ1-1	ASSDGTGDTEAF
13	TRBV7-2	TRBJ1-5	ASSLADKIGQPQH